This is a list of T cell receptor beta chains from one sample in a study of blood T cell repertoires in COVID-19. The table came from immunoSEQ multiplex PCR; TCRdb's copy has only in-frame clones and leaves some out. Here the sample spans about 200,000 clones, about 85% being singletons. The sequenced sample was peripheral blood. The receptors derive from a woman in her thirties or forties with COVID-19, enrolled during active disease. Both conserved end residues are part of each CDR3. D genes are given only for firm matches. Size is stated for part of the rows, as once, few or many counts, or as a class when the clone is expanded.

clone_size: NA; j_call: TRBJ2-2; v_call: TRBV6-2/TRBV6-3; d_call: TRBD1; cdr3_length: 17; cdr3_nt: TGTGCCAGCAGTTACTCGGGAGCCAGACAGGGCGCGGGGGAGCTGTTTTTT; cdr3_aa: CASSYSGARQGAGELFF
clone_size: NA; j_call: TRBJ2-2; v_call: TRBV5-1; d_call: NA; cdr3_length: 17; cdr3_nt: TGCGCCAGCAGCCCCACAGGGTACTCTACGAACACCGGGGAGCTGTTTTTT; cdr3_aa: CASSPTGYSTNTGELFF
clone_size: NA; j_call: TRBJ2-7; v_call: TRBV9; d_call: NA; cdr3_length: 13; cdr3_nt: TGTGCCAGCAGCGCTAGACTATCTGCCGAGCAGTACTTC; cdr3_aa: CASSARLSAEQYF
clone_size: NA; j_call: TRBJ2-3; v_call: TRBV4-3; d_call: NA; cdr3_length: 13; cdr3_nt: TGCGCCAGCAGCACCCACAGGGAAGATACGCAGTATTTT; cdr3_aa: CASSTHREDTQYF
clone_size: NA; j_call: TRBJ2-5; v_call: TRBV10-2; d_call: TRBD1; cdr3_length: 13; cdr3_nt: TGCGCCAGCAGTACGGACAGGGTGGAGACCCAGTACTTC; cdr3_aa: CASSTDRVETQYF
clone_size: few; j_call: TRBJ2-7; v_call: TRBV7-2; d_call: TRBD2; cdr3_length: 15; cdr3_nt: TGTGCCAGCAGCTTTGGACTAGCGGGAGGCACCGAGCAGTACTTC; cdr3_aa: CASSFGLAGGTEQYF
clone_size: NA; j_call: TRBJ1-2; v_call: TRBV12-3/TRBV12-4; d_call: TRBD1; cdr3_length: 12; cdr3_nt: TGTGCCAGTTCCGGGACAGCCTATGGCTACACCTTC; cdr3_aa: CASSGTAYGYTF
clone_size: NA; j_call: TRBJ1-3; v_call: TRBV4-3; d_call: TRBD1; cdr3_length: 17; cdr3_nt: TGCGCCAGCAGCCAGGCACTCCCAGGGGGCCCTGGAAACACCATATATTTT; cdr3_aa: CASSQALPGGPGNTIYF
clone_size: NA; j_call: TRBJ2-7; v_call: TRBV15; d_call: TRBD1; cdr3_length: 15; cdr3_nt: TGTGCCACCAGCAGAGAGAGGACAGGGTCCTACGAGCAGTACTTC; cdr3_aa: CATSRERTGSYEQYF
clone_size: NA; j_call: TRBJ2-7; v_call: TRBV30; d_call: NA; cdr3_length: 11; cdr3_nt: TGTGCCTGGAGTGTGGCATACGAGCAGTACTTC; cdr3_aa: CAWSVAYEQYF
clone_size: NA; j_call: TRBJ1-2; v_call: TRBV11-2; d_call: NA; cdr3_length: 14; cdr3_nt: TGTGCCAGCAGCTTAGTGCGGAGTGGTGGTGGCTACACCTTC; cdr3_aa: CASSLVRSGGGYTF
clone_size: NA; j_call: TRBJ2-7; v_call: TRBV18; d_call: NA; cdr3_length: 16; cdr3_nt: TGTGCCAGCTCCCCGCTCCTTGACGGGAACACCTACGAGCAGTACTTC; cdr3_aa: CASSPLLDGNTYEQYF
clone_size: many; j_call: TRBJ1-1; v_call: TRBV30; d_call: NA; cdr3_length: 11; cdr3_nt: TGTGCCTGGAAGGCTTGGAGTGAAGCTTTCTTT; cdr3_aa: CAWKAWSEAFF
clone_size: NA; j_call: TRBJ2-7; v_call: TRBV6-5; d_call: TRBD1; cdr3_length: 15; cdr3_nt: TGTGCCAGCAGTTACTCGATAGACAGGGGTGACGAGCAGTACTTC; cdr3_aa: CASSYSIDRGDEQYF
clone_size: NA; j_call: TRBJ1-5; v_call: TRBV12-3/TRBV12-4; d_call: NA; cdr3_length: 13; cdr3_nt: TGTGCCAGCAGTTTGGGAGGCCATCAGCCCCAGCATTTT; cdr3_aa: CASSLGGHQPQHF
clone_size: NA; j_call: TRBJ1-2; v_call: TRBV3-1/TRBV3-2; d_call: TRBD1; cdr3_length: 16; cdr3_nt: TGTGCCAGCAGCCCCCGGACAGGGGGCGATCATAATGGCTACACCTTC; cdr3_aa: CASSPRTGGDHNGYTF
clone_size: NA; j_call: TRBJ2-2; v_call: TRBV10-3; d_call: NA; cdr3_length: 17; cdr3_nt: TGTGCCATCAGTGTCGACGGTTTGAGGGTCGGTTCCGGGGAGCTGTTTTTT; cdr3_aa: CAISVDGLRVGSGELFF
clone_size: few; j_call: TRBJ2-5; v_call: TRBV5-1; d_call: TRBD2; cdr3_length: 13; cdr3_nt: TGCGCCAGCAGGCGAAGCGGGGAAGAGACCCAGTACTTC; cdr3_aa: CASRRSGEETQYF
clone_size: NA; j_call: TRBJ2-5; v_call: TRBV20-1; d_call: TRBD2; cdr3_length: 16; cdr3_nt: TGCAGTGCTAGTCCCCTGACTAGCGGGAGACAAGAGACCCAGTACTTC; cdr3_aa: CSASPLTSGRQETQYF
clone_size: NA; j_call: TRBJ2-1; v_call: TRBV3-1/TRBV3-2; d_call: NA; cdr3_length: 14; cdr3_nt: TGTGCCAGCTGTCTCGGGAGTAGGGTCCATGAGCAGTTCTTC; cdr3_aa: CASCLGSRVHEQFF
clone_size: NA; j_call: TRBJ1-3; v_call: TRBV19; d_call: NA; cdr3_length: 15; cdr3_nt: TGTGCCAGTATCGAAACGGGGTACTCTGGAAACACCATATATTTT; cdr3_aa: CASIETGYSGNTIYF
clone_size: few; j_call: TRBJ2-2; v_call: TRBV5-5; d_call: TRBD1; cdr3_length: 15; cdr3_nt: TGTGCCAGCAGCTCGGGACAGGGAAACACCGGGGAGCTGTTTTTT; cdr3_aa: CASSSGQGNTGELFF
clone_size: NA; j_call: TRBJ2-2; v_call: TRBV7-2; d_call: NA; cdr3_length: 16; cdr3_nt: TGTGCCAGCAGCTTAGCCACAGCATATGACACCGGGGAGCTGTTTTTT; cdr3_aa: CASSLATAYDTGELFF
clone_size: NA; j_call: TRBJ1-5; v_call: TRBV24-1; d_call: NA; cdr3_length: 14; cdr3_nt: TGTGCCACCACCCCTCAGGGACTGAATCAGCCCCAGCATTTT; cdr3_aa: CATTPQGLNQPQHF
clone_size: NA; j_call: TRBJ2-7; v_call: TRBV6-5; d_call: TRBD2; cdr3_length: 15; cdr3_nt: TGTGCCAGCAGTCCCAGGGGTAGCGGGAGCCACGAGCAGTACTTC; cdr3_aa: CASSPRGSGSHEQYF
clone_size: few; j_call: TRBJ2-3; v_call: TRBV9; d_call: TRBD2; cdr3_length: 16; cdr3_nt: TGTGCCAGCAGCCCCCTAGCGGGGGGGCCATCAGATACGCAGTATTTT; cdr3_aa: CASSPLAGGPSDTQYF
clone_size: NA; j_call: TRBJ2-5; v_call: TRBV27; d_call: TRBD2; cdr3_length: 16; cdr3_nt: TGTGCCAGCAGAACCTACATTAGCGGGGGGGCTGAGACCCAGTACTTC; cdr3_aa: CASRTYISGGAETQYF
clone_size: NA; j_call: TRBJ1-1; v_call: TRBV12-5; d_call: TRBD1; cdr3_length: 16; cdr3_nt: TGTGCTAGTGGTTCGGGTGGGGGACAGGGGGAAACTGAAGCTTTCTTT; cdr3_aa: CASGSGGGQGETEAFF
clone_size: NA; j_call: TRBJ2-3; v_call: TRBV12-3/TRBV12-4; d_call: NA; cdr3_length: 13; cdr3_nt: TGTGCCAGCAGTCCCAGATTCAGGGATACGCAGTATTTT; cdr3_aa: CASSPRFRDTQYF
clone_size: once; j_call: TRBJ1-5; v_call: TRBV7-2; d_call: NA; cdr3_length: 14; cdr3_nt: TGTGCCAGCAGTTACACATTGGGCAATCAGCCCCAGCATTTT; cdr3_aa: CASSYTLGNQPQHF
clone_size: NA; j_call: TRBJ2-2; v_call: TRBV14; d_call: NA; cdr3_length: 14; cdr3_nt: TGTGCCAGCAGCCCGCTGGCGGGCCCCAGGGAGCTGTTTTTT; cdr3_aa: CASSPLAGPRELFF
clone_size: NA; j_call: TRBJ1-2; v_call: TRBV2; d_call: NA; cdr3_length: 15; cdr3_nt: TGTGCCAGCAGTGTGCTCCAAACTCAAATTTATGGCTACACCTTC; cdr3_aa: CASSVLQTQIYGYTF
clone_size: NA; j_call: TRBJ2-1; v_call: TRBV27; d_call: TRBD1; cdr3_length: 15; cdr3_nt: TGTGCCAGCAGGTATTGGGGACAGGGCTACAATGAGCAGTTCTTC; cdr3_aa: CASRYWGQGYNEQFF
clone_size: NA; j_call: TRBJ1-1; v_call: TRBV5-1; d_call: NA; cdr3_length: 14; cdr3_nt: TGCGCCAGCAGCTTGGCCTCAGGGGTGGCTGAAGCTTTCTTT; cdr3_aa: CASSLASGVAEAFF
clone_size: NA; j_call: TRBJ1-1; v_call: TRBV19; d_call: TRBD1; cdr3_length: 15; cdr3_nt: TGTGCCAGTAGTATGGGACAGGGCAAGGGGGCTGAAGCTTTCTTT; cdr3_aa: CASSMGQGKGAEAFF
clone_size: NA; j_call: TRBJ2-5; v_call: TRBV11-2; d_call: TRBD1; cdr3_length: 14; cdr3_nt: TGTGCCAGCAGCTCAAATGCAGGGGGAGAGACCCAGTACTTC; cdr3_aa: CASSSNAGGETQYF
clone_size: few; j_call: TRBJ1-1; v_call: TRBV27; d_call: NA; cdr3_length: 15; cdr3_nt: TGTGCCAGCAGCAAATGGGGGGTCGGTAACACTGAAGCTTTCTTT; cdr3_aa: CASSKWGVGNTEAFF
clone_size: once; j_call: TRBJ1-3; v_call: TRBV18; d_call: TRBD1; cdr3_length: 14; cdr3_nt: TGTGCCAGCTCTTTCGACAGGGCTGGAAACACCATATATTTT; cdr3_aa: CASSFDRAGNTIYF
clone_size: NA; j_call: TRBJ2-1; v_call: TRBV18; d_call: TRBD2; cdr3_length: 16; cdr3_nt: TGTGCCAGCTCACCGAGAGGTAGCGGGGGGGCGAATGAGCAGTTCTTC; cdr3_aa: CASSPRGSGGANEQFF
clone_size: NA; j_call: TRBJ2-3; v_call: TRBV7-2; d_call: TRBD2; cdr3_length: 17; cdr3_nt: TGTGCCAGCAGCTTAGGTCTACTAGCGGGAGTGGCAGATACGCAGTATTTT; cdr3_aa: CASSLGLLAGVADTQYF